This TCR beta chain was retrieved from a study of blood T cell repertoires in COVID-19 (TCRdb year 2020). In terms of the full investigation: Collaborator samples came from the United States, Italy and Spain and covered acute and convalescent phases of COVID-19. The repertoires were made available in a free public database intended to serve as a resource for research on the immune response to SARS-CoV-2. Sample metadata almost always included a de-identified subject ID, COVID-19 status, age in years and sex. The prospective study material was composed of cDNA or gDNA derived from T cells, B-cell-depleted T cells, or PBMCs. The samples were drawn from two sources: the first 160 participants of the ongoing ImmuneRACE study, and over 1,000 subjects contributed by 6 global collaborators. Where available, HLA class I and class II types were taken from metadata supplied by the sample provider and were not determined by assay-based typing. The dataset comprised deeply sampled blood TCRbeta repertoires from subjects exposed to, actively infected with, or recovered from COVID-19. General conclusions and limits of the study: The amount of clinical and demographic metadata varied by source and participant and was provided uncurated.

Details on this clone: It has no known antigen specificity. No clone much larger than this one lies a single base away; base qualities are absent.

The immunoSEQ Assay, a bias-controlled multiplex PCR, was used to amplify TCRbeta CDR3 regions from genomic DNA. As for the authors' bioinformatics: Nucleated cell counts per sample were estimated from amplification of reference gene primers within the assay. Sequence reads were collapsed and filtered to measure the absolute abundance of every unique TCRbeta CDR3 rearrangement. Productive Simpson clonality was computed per sample as the square root of Simpson's diversity index over productive rearrangements. TCRdb's version of the immuneACCESS table is confined to in-frame rearrangements and falls short of the full clone set. An unresolved V gene accounts for under half of the shortfall where checked; the remainder is of unknown origin. That table supplies the V and J calls and clone size; D and trimming were determined from the DNA. The table for this sample lists about 130,000 clones; under 90% of them were counted only once. Together, the top ten hold 2% to 2.5% of the sample.

V loses 5 bases at its end and J loses 4 bases; junction bases beyond the gene matches: 3. The CDR3 covers 13 residues, taking in both the cysteine and the phenylalanine. The sequence is cut down to CDR3 DNA, 39 bases in frame from base 1. Via the germline V gene, CDR1 is SQVTM and CDR2 ANQGSEA. Enrolling through a virtual design, the prospective study's participants ranged in age from roughly 18 to 90 years and lived across 20 to 30 United States geographic areas. In the prospective study, participants were assigned to cohorts based on the clinical history participants reported in a screening survey and a study questionnaire. Each participant in the prospective study had whole blood, serum and a nasopharyngeal or oropharyngeal swab collected by mobile phlebotomists. Participants in the prospective study had the option to provide additional blood draws and questionnaires over a 2-month period. Prospective study blood samples were shipped either frozen or at room temperature before DNA extraction.

Recombination joined TRBV29-1 with TRBJ1-5; a stretch of 9 junction bases matches TRBD1. The sample comprised PBMCs or T cells enriched from blood (not recorded which). This clonotype was sampled from a man aged 35 to 55 with acute COVID-19. The CDR3 is CSVTGGGNQPQHF. The base sequence is TGCAGCGTTACAGGGGGCGGAAATCAGCCCCAGCATTTT.